A single sample is the source of the 17 T cell receptor beta chains below, sequenced in a study of robustness of blood B and T cell sequencing. Instead of genomic DNA, mRNA was used to measure TCR beta repertoires. cDNA synthesis used template switching with a 5' universal priming oligo. A 12-nucleotide random UMI in the template-switch oligo labeled every cDNA molecule. TCRdb analysed the PCR reads with MiXCR anew, one entry per CDR3 protein. This table holds over 3,500 distinct CDR3 sequences, over 50% found once. The sample consisted of peripheral blood. These receptors were obtained from a human donor in good health.

CDR3 region: CASSQESGYREQYF. CDR3 coding DNA: TGTGCCAGCAGCCAAGAAAGCGGGTATCGTGAGCAGTACTTC. This chain uses TRBV4-2 with TRBJ2-7, with D possibly being TRBD2 (6 bases). The germline V gene has CDR1 LGHNA and CDR2 YNFKEQ. The CDR3 is made up of 14 amino acids. Trimming took 0 bases from V and 7 from J, leaving 13 bases between them.

This chain uses TRBV6-1 with TRBJ2-6; D unclear. Germline CDR1 is MNHNS and CDR2 is SASEGT. The V and J ends lost 6 bases and 3 bases respectively, with 9 bases between them. This CDR3 has 14 amino acids. CDR3 sequence (DNA): TGTGCCAGCAGCCAAGTTTTTGGGGCCAACGTCCTGACTTTC. This sequence encodes CASSQVFGANVLTF.

For the CDR3, the DNA is TGTGCCATCAGTGACTACCGAGCCTACGAGCAGTACTTC. Translated, it gives CAISDYRAYEQYF. The chain recombines TRBV10-3 with TRBJ2-7; D not certain. This CDR3 region has 13 residues. Germline values: CDR1 ENHRY, CDR2 SYGVKD. Trimming removed 3 bases from V and 2 bases from J, with 8 bases in between.

As regards this clonotype: It may be a read error: a sequence one base away is much more abundant. The chain employs TRBV30 and TRBJ1-2; the D is unclear. Trimming shortened V by 0 bases and J by 7 bases, and 9 bases separated the two germline ends. Germline lookup yields CDR1 GTSNPN and CDR2 SVGIG (reference sequence). The CDR3 length is 12 residues. Here the CDR3 reads CAWSVTGSGYTF. The CDR3 region has the DNA TGTGCCTGGAGTGTGACCGGGAGTGGCTACACCTTC. Drawing the rest from reference TRBV30 and TRBJ1-2, the complete variable domain is SQTIHQWPATLVQPVGSPLSLECTVEGTSNPNLYWYRQAAGRGLQLLFYSVGIGQISSEVPQNLSASRPQDRQFILSSKKLLLSDSGFYLCAWSVTGSGYTFGSGTRLTVV.

The rearrangement links TRBV10-3 to TRBJ2-7; possible D gene TRBD1, 6 bases. CDR1 is ENHRY, CDR2 SYGVKD, per germline. The CDR3 length is 15 residues. Trimming cost V 7 bases and J 6 bases, with 22 bases left between them. The DNA for the CDR3 is TGTGCCATCACTTTCCCCGGACAGCCCCAATTCGAGCAGTACTTC. Amino acid sequence: CAITFPGQPQFEQYF.

This chain connects TRBV7-9 to TRBJ1-1; no clear D. CDR1 is SEHNR, CDR2 FQNEAQ, per germline (reference sequence). V was pared by 7 bases and J by 0 bases, with 15 bases between. CDR3 size: 15 residues. In DNA, the CDR3 is TGTGCCAGCACCCCGAACGACCTCATGAACACTGAAGCTTTCTTT. This encodes CASTPNDLMNTEAFF.

This chain connects TRBV18 to TRBJ2-3, with TRBD2 identical over 12 bases. CDR3 size: 16 residues. CDR1 KGHSH and CDR2 LQKENI come from the germline V gene. V lost 2 bases, J lost 1 base, and 1 base stayed unmatched. CDR3 sequence reads: CASSPTSGGRTDTQYF. In DNA, the CDR3 is TGTGCCAGCTCACCAACTAGCGGGGGGCGCACAGATACGCAGTATTTT.

In this sample, this clonotype turned up a few times. The J gene is TRBJ2-7, the V gene TRBV6-2 or TRBV6-3, with 10 bases fitting TRBD1. CDR1 is MNHEY, CDR2 SVGEGT, per germline. The ends lost 8 bases at V and 1 base at J; junction bases unmatched: 8. CDR3 length equals 15 residues. CDR3 loop: CASLAPGQGSYEQYF. The CDR3 DNA follows: TGTGCCAGCCTAGCCCCGGGACAGGGGTCCTACGAGCAGTACTTC.

In its sample, this clonotype was seen once. CDR3 sequence reads: CASSLRDRNTGELFF. CDR3 DNA sequence: TGTGCCAGCAGCTTGAGAGACAGGAACACCGGGGAGCTGTTTTTT. The chain links TRBV7-3 to TRBJ2-2, with a tentative D call TRBD1 (5 bases). The CDR3 consists of 15 residues. V was pared by 3 bases and J by 1 base, with 9 bases between. Germline V gene lookup returns CDR1 SGHTA and CDR2 FQGTGA. Full variable domain (remainder filled in from reference TRBV7-3 and TRBJ2-2): GAGVSQTPSNKVTEKGKYVELRCDPISGHTALYWYRQSLGQGPEFLIYFQGTGAADDSGLPNDRFFAVRPEGSVSTLKIQRTERGDSAVYLCASSLRDRNTGELFFGEGSRLTVL.

This clonotype has just a few counts. The genes are TRBV5-1 and TRBJ2-4; D gene ambiguous. V lost 0 bases to trimming and J lost 5 bases, with 15 bases between them. The CDR3 length is 16 residues. Germline CDR1 is SGHRS and CDR2 is YFSETQ. CDR3 nucleotide sequence: TGCGCCAGCAGCTTGGCCTCTGGGATGAGAGAAAACATTCAGTACTTC. Its translation: CASSLASGMRENIQYF. The entire variable domain, with the rest obtained from reference TRBV5-1 and TRBJ2-4, is as follows: KAGVTQTPRYLIKTRGQQVTLSCSPISGHRSVSWYQQTPGQGLQFLFEYFSETQRNKGNFPGRFSGRQFSNSRSEMNVSTLELGDSALYLCASSLASGMRENIQYFGAGTRLSVL.

This clonotype was detected a few times. The CDR3 coding sequence is TGCGCCAGCAGCCCCCCAATCGACTACAATGAGCAGTTCTTC. It encodes CASSPPIDYNEQFF. The chain is built from TRBV5-1 and TRBJ2-1; no firm D call. The CDR3 length is 14 residues. V was trimmed by 4 bases and J by 3 bases, leaving 11 bases between them. The germline V gene has CDR1 SGHRS and CDR2 YFSETQ.

This clonotype was detected a few times. The CDR3 loop reads CSVEGTGYEQYF. In nucleotides, the CDR3 is TGCAGCGTTGAAGGGACGGGCTACGAGCAGTACTTC. The V call is TRBV29-1, the J call TRBJ2-7; D not certain. The V end was cut by 1 base, the J end by 3 bases, with 7 bases between. The CDR3 has 12 amino acids. CDR1 is SQVTM, CDR2 ANQGSEA, per germline.

The chain recombines TRBV5-8 with TRBJ1-2; no clear D gene. Germline values: CDR1 SGHTS, CDR2 YDEGEE. Between the trimmed V and J ends, which lost 0 bases and 8 bases, there was a span of 14 bases. This CDR3 comprises 14 residues. The CDR3 sequence is CASSLEPSYSGYTF. For the CDR3, the DNA is TGTGCCAGCAGCTTGGAGCCCAGCTACTCAGGCTACACCTTC.

This chain joins TRBV15 and TRBJ2-1, with a tentative D call TRBD2 (5 bases). The germline V gene has CDR1 LNHNV and CDR2 YYDKDF (reference sequence). The CDR3 extends over 14 amino acids. The V and J ends lost 0 bases and 8 bases respectively, with 11 bases between them. CDR3 nucleotide sequence: TGTGCCACCAGCAGAGATCGGGGTAGCGATGAGCAGTTCTTC. Amino acids: CATSRDRGSDEQFF.

V is TRBV19 and J is TRBJ1-2; no clear D gene. The V and J ends lost 0 bases and 0 bases respectively, with 11 bases between them. CDR1 and CDR2 from the germline V gene are LNHDA and SQIVND (reference sequence). The CDR3 totals 16 residues. The CDR3 region has the DNA TGTGCCAGTAGTATAGATACGGGAGAGTCTAACTATGGCTACACCTTC. It translates to CASSIDTGESNYGYTF.

In its sample, this clonotype was seen a few times. The chain couples TRBV11-3 to TRBJ1-2; D is uncertain. Trimming removed 1 base from V and 3 bases from J, with 3 bases in between. Germline CDR1 SGHNT, CDR2 YENEEA. The CDR3 contains 12 residues. This chain's CDR3 is CASSLGDYGYTF. CDR3 coding DNA: TGTGCCAGCAGCTTAGGGGACTATGGCTACACCTTC.

The CDR3 protein is CASSKGLAGGNEQFF. The CDR3 DNA reads as TGCGCCAGCAGCAAAGGACTAGCGGGGGGGAATGAGCAGTTCTTC. The chain employs TRBV5-1 and TRBJ2-1; 15 bases fit TRBD2. CDR1 and CDR2 (germline): SGHRS, YFSETQ. The CDR3 covers 15 residues. Unmatched junction bases numbered 3, after V lost 4 bases and J lost 7 bases.